A single sample is the source of the 15 T cell receptor beta chains below, sequenced in a study of blood T cell repertoires in COVID-19. Assay used: immunoSEQ multiplex PCR; TCRdb lists only in-frame clones, some missing. This sample has about 150,000 clones; about 90% occur once, and the top ten carry 2% to 2.5%. The sequenced sample was peripheral blood. The receptors originated from a human donor in a cohort sampled during active COVID-19.

This rearrangement joins TRBV24-1 to TRBJ1-2; 8 bases agree with TRBD1. Germline V gene lookup returns CDR1 KGHDR and CDR2 SFDVKD. V trimming: 5 bases; J trimming: 2 bases; junction bases outside the gene matches: 3. The CDR3 sequence is 14 residues long. CDR3 region: CATSGRGQNYGYTF. In DNA, the CDR3 is TGTGCCACCAGTGGCAGGGGGCAGAACTATGGCTACACCTTC.

The chain employs TRBV27 and TRBJ1-1; 11 positions match TRBD1. CDR3 length: 14 residues. J was trimmed by 6 bases and V by 2 bases; bases with no gene match: 2. Germline CDR1 and CDR2: MNHEY and SMNVEV (reference sequence). Here the CDR3 DNA reads TGTGCCAGCAGTTTAGGGACAGGGGGGCCTGAAGCTTTCTTT. This sequence encodes CASSLGTGGPEAFF.

In its sample, this clone was seen once. This chain links TRBV7-2 with TRBJ1-1, with D maybe TRBD1 (6 bases). Per germline, CDR1 SGHTA and CDR2 FQGNSA. The CDR3 consists of 15 residues. Trimming cost V 5 bases and J 2 bases, with 15 bases left between them. The CDR3, as DNA: TGTGCCAGCAGCCCTTACAGGGTAGGAAACACTGAAGCTTTCTTT. This encodes CASSPYRVGNTEAFF.

Only one count was recorded for this clone. V gene TRBV5-6 combines with J gene TRBJ2-1, with TRBD2 matching over 7 bases. CDR3 length: 15 residues. Germline V lookup: CDR1 SGHDT, CDR2 YYEEEE. After removal of 2 bases from V and 8 bases from J, the junction contained 10 bases not matched to a gene. The CDR3 DNA is TGTGCCAGCAGCTTCCGAGACGGGGGGTCTGATGAGCAGTTCTTC. Its translation: CASSFRDGGSDEQFF.

V and J are TRBV5-4 and TRBJ1-2; possible D gene TRBD1, 6 bases. V dropped 4 bases and J dropped 8 bases, with 15 bases sitting between them. Germline CDR1 SGHNT, CDR2 YYREEE (reference sequence). The CDR3 is 13 amino acids. CDR3 residues: CASSLEQGRGYTF. The CDR3 DNA reads TGTGCCAGCAGCCTCGAACAGGGAAGGGGCTACACCTTC. The full variable domain, with the rest looked up from reference TRBV5-4 and TRBJ1-2, is ETGVTQSPTHLIKTRGQQVTLRCSSQSGHNTVSWYQQALGQGPQFIFQYYREEENGRGNFPPRFSGLQFPNYSSELNVNALELDDSALYLCASSLEQGRGYTFGSGTRLTVV.

The chain carries TRBV2 and TRBJ1-5; TRBD1 might be the D (5 bases). Per the germline V gene, CDR1 is SNHLY and CDR2 is FYNNEI. Trimming cost V 1 base and J 1 base, with 8 bases left between them. The length of the CDR3 is 15 residues. The CDR3 here is CASSEDRTSNQPQHF. The CDR3 DNA sequence: TGTGCCAGCAGTGAAGACAGGACAAGCAATCAGCCCCAGCATTTT. The full variable domain, with the rest looked up from reference TRBV2 and TRBJ1-5, is EPEVTQTPSHQVTQMGQEVILRCVPISNHLYFYWYRQILGQKVEFLVSFYNNEISEKSEIFDDQFSVERPDGSNFTLKIRSTKLEDSAMYFCASSEDRTSNQPQHFGDGTRLSIL.

The chain combines TRBV7-2 with TRBJ2-3; 14 nucleotides align to TRBD2. Germline CDR1 SGHTA, CDR2 FQGNSA. The CDR3 spans 17 residues. The V segment lost 3 bases and the J segment 4 bases; nucleotides outside the gene matches: 6. DNA of the CDR3: TGTGCCAGCAGCTTGGGACTAGCGGGAGTCCCCCCAGATACGCAGTATTTT. Its translation is CASSLGLAGVPPDTQYF.

The chain is built from TRBV3-1 (or the pseudogene TRBV3-2) and TRBJ1-3; D is perhaps TRBD1 (6 bases). The CDR3 is made up of 16 amino acids. Per germline, CDR1 LGHDT and CDR2 YNNKEL (reference sequence). The germline V and J ends were trimmed by 1 base and 2 bases, with 12 bases remaining between them. The CDR3 loop reads CASSQGGGAPGNTIYF. CDR3 nucleotides: TGTGCCAGCAGCCAAGGCGGGGGCGCGCCTGGAAACACCATATATTTT.

This clone showed up just a few times. CDR3 residues: CAWTRDRPYGYTF. The CDR3 region has the DNA TGTGCCTGGACAAGGGACAGGCCTTATGGCTACACCTTC. The V gene is TRBV30, the J gene TRBJ1-2; 8 nucleotides align to TRBD1. This CDR3 is 13 amino acids long. J lost 5 bases, V lost 4 bases, and 6 bases had no gene match. Germline CDR1 is GTSNPN and CDR2 is SVGIG (reference sequence).

The chain couples TRBV5-8 to TRBJ1-5, with 12 bases matching TRBD1. The CDR3 contains 17 residues. Germline CDR1 SGHTS, CDR2 YDEGEE. The V gene end was trimmed by 4 bases and the J gene end by 0 bases; junction bases not matched to a gene: 5. The DNA for the CDR3 is TGTGCCAGCAGCCGGGGACAGGGGGCCCATAGCAATCAGCCCCAGCATTTT. This codes for CASSRGQGAHSNQPQHF.

This chain joins TRBV4-3 and TRBJ2-3, with 10 bases that match TRBD2. The CDR3 runs 15 residues. CDR1 is LGHNA, CDR2 YSLEER, per germline. J was trimmed by 0 bases and V by 5 bases; bases with no gene match: 2. The CDR3 nucleotides read TGCGCCAGCAGCGGTAGCGGGAGGAGCACAGATACGCAGTATTTT. This translates into CASSGSGRSTDTQYF.

This clone was detected once. This sequence joins TRBV5-1 and TRBJ1-1, with D perhaps TRBD1 (5 bases). Trimming removed 4 bases at V and 1 base at J, with 14 bases between. The germline V gene has CDR1 SGHRS and CDR2 YFSETQ. This CDR3 comprises 15 residues. The CDR3 bases are TGCGCCAGCAGCGGCCCGGGACTGAAGAACACTGAAGCTTTCTTT. This sequence encodes CASSGPGLKNTEAFF.

The chain carries TRBV6-2 or TRBV6-3 and TRBJ2-1; no definite D call. V gave up 2 bases and J gave up 2 bases, with 7 bases separating them. This CDR3 has 14 residues. Per the germline V gene, CDR1 is MNHEY and CDR2 is SVGEGT. The CDR3 loop is CASSYGIAYNEQFF. The CDR3 nucleotides read TGTGCCAGCAGTTACGGTATAGCCTACAATGAGCAGTTCTTC.

The J gene is TRBJ2-1, the V gene TRBV7-2, with 8 nucleotides matching TRBD1. This CDR3 contains 15 residues. Germline loops: CDR1 SGHTA, CDR2 FQGNSA. Trimming cost V 1 base and J 1 base; bases outside gene matches: 0. CDR3 sequence reads: CASSLGQGSYNEQFF. The DNA of the CDR3 is TGTGCCAGCAGCTTAGGACAGGGGTCCTACAATGAGCAGTTCTTC.

The DNA of the CDR3 is TGTGCCAGCAGTCTTCCCGTCCAAGAGACCCAGTACTTC. Protein sequence: CASSLPVQETQYF. The V gene is TRBV28, the J gene TRBJ2-5; D remains ambiguous. The CDR3 length is 13 residues. The V gene lost 5 bases and the J gene lost 1 base, with 8 bases spanning the gap. The V gene's germline CDR1 is MDHEN and CDR2 SYDVKM.